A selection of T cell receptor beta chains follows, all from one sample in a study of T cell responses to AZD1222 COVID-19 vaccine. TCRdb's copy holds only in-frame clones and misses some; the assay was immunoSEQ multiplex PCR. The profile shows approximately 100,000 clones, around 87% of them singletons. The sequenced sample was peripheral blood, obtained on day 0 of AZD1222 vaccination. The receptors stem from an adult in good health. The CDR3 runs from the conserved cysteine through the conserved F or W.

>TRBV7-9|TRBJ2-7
CASSLDLYSYEQYF
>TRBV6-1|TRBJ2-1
CASSETGRNEQFF
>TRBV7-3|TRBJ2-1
CASSTTSGGRNNEQFF
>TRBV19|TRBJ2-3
CASSIGTGAPGTQYF
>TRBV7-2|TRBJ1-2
CASSLVEGNYGYTF
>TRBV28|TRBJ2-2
CASSSWGTGELFF
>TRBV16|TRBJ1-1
CASSQSGQMNTEAFF
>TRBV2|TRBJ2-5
CASTPGAQETQYF
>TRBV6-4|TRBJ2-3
CASSVEGSGDTQYF
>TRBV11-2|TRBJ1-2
CASSLVAGGNYGYTF
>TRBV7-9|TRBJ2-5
CASSLMYQETQYF
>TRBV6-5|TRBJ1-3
CASSPRDRGGNTIYF
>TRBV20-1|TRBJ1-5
CSASERTGHQPQHF
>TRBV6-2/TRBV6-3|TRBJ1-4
CASSYNNPNEKLFF
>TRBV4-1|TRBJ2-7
CASSLEALNYEQYF
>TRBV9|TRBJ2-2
CASSVVTGTGELFF
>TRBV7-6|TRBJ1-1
CASSSERRRNTEAFF
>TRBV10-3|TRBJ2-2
CAISEQMRTGELFF
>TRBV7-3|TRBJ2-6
CASSSSGGTGANVLTF
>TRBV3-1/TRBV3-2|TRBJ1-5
CASSQSRTGNQPQHF
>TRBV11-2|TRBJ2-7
CASSLGTSGGHEYF
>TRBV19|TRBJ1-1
CASSPRTGGGEAFF
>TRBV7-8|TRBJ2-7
CASSTGLAGVAYEQYF
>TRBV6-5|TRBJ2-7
CASSYDRAYEQYF
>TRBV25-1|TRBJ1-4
CASSETGAGEKLFF
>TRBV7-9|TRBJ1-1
CASSLEAGYTEAFF
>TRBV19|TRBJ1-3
CASMLGGSSGNTIYF
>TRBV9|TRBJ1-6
CASSVGTFDSPLHF
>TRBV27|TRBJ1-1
CASSPRVGTGNTEAFF
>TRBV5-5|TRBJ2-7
CASSAQGRYEQYF
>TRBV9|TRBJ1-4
CASSAGRGAGAATNEKLFF
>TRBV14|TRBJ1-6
CASSQVNLPLHF
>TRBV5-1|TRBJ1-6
CASSLAPARNSPLHF
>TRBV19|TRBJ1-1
CASSLTANTEAFF
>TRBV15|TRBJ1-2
CATSRGQGLIPTNYGYTF
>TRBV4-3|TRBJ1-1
CASSQERVLNTEAFF
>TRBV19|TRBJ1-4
CASSISANEKLFF
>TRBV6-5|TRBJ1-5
CASSYSNRGDQPQHF
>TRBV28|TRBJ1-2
CASSLSTGTLGGYTF
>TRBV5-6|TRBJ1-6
CASSPRERAPNSPLHF
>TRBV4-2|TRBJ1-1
CASSQERVNTEAFF